Given below is one TCR beta chain in context. No antigen is known for it. The sample belongs to a study of long-term antiretroviral therapy in people with HIV. V lost 8 bases and J 2 bases, leaving 11 bases between the germline ends. Germline CDR1 is MDHEN and CDR2 is SYDVKM. The CDR3 extends over 13 amino acids. Researchers report immunoSEQ v3.0 was run at survey level. Sequencing used immunoSEQ multiplex PCR; TCRdb keeps in-frame clones, though not all of them. The repertoire holds about 19,000 clones, with 70% to 80% as singletons. Study-wide points: With ART, diversity went up but was still lower than in transplant donor controls.

Only United States sites treated participants with HIV. Before they underwent DNA extraction, samples held roughly 0.95-10 million cryopreserved PBMC. The material sequenced was unsorted PBMCs, taken at the start of antiretroviral therapy, before treatment. The chain employs TRBV28 and TRBJ2-3, with D unclear. The TCR originated in a man younger than 35 with HIV. The DNA of the CDR3 is TGTGCCAGCCCGACCGTTTCCACAGATACGCAGTATTTT. It translates to CASPTVSTDTQYF.